Below are 18 T cell receptor beta chains sequenced from a single sample in a study of T cells in Graves' hyperthyroidism and ophthalmopathy. The CDR3 regions of TCR beta were amplified from RNA transcripts. Initially, a first-round RT-PCR of the TCR CDR3 employed the HTBI primer set. TCRdb re-called the multiplex PCR reads with MiXCR, one entry per CDR3 protein. Among approximately 870,000 distinct CDR3 sequences listed, about 38% were seen once. Sequenced: blood. The receptor set was obtained from a man aged 18 to 35 with Graves' hyperthyroidism.

The chain employs TRBV9 and TRBJ1-2; 9 bases map to TRBD2. The J call is doubtful: the DNA matches TRBJ2-1 better. The V gene's germline CDR1 is SGDLS and CDR2 YYNGEE. The length of the CDR3 is 13 residues. Here the CDR3 DNA reads TGTGCCAGCAGCGTAGGAGCGGGAGGCTTACAGTTCTTC. Amino acids: CASSVGAGGLQFF.

The table lists this clonotype with a few counts. The chain carries TRBV20-1 and TRBJ1-5; D not resolved. Germline V lookup: CDR1 DFQATT, CDR2 SNEGSKA (reference sequence). The length of the CDR3 is 13 residues. V was clipped by 2 bases and J by 0 bases, with 5 bases between them. The CDR3 coding sequence is TGCAGTGCTAGACAGGCTAGCAATCAGCCCCAGCATTTT. This translates into CSARQASNQPQHF.

Remarks on this clonotype: A read error is likely, as this CDR3 ends without the conserved phenylalanine or tryptophan. This chain links TRBV7-2 with TRBJ1-1; TRBD1 is a possible D gene (5 bases). V was cut by 7 bases and J by 2 bases, with 11 bases left in between. The CDR3 consists of 13 residues. CDR1 is SGHTA and CDR2 is FQGNSA in the germline V gene. CDR3 sequence (DNA): TGTGCCAGCACCTTGACAGTTAACACTGAAGCTTTCCTT. It yields the protein CASTLTVNTEAFL.

This clonotype was observed once. V and J are TRBV29-1 and TRBJ2-5, with D unresolved. From germline, CDR1 is SQVTM and CDR2 ANQGSEA. This CDR3 comprises 13 residues. V was shortened by 6 bases and J by 1 base, with 12 bases between the two germline ends. The CDR3 here is CSVLYSRQETQYF. The CDR3 DNA sequence: TGCAGCGTCCTCTACTCCCGCCAAGAGACCCAGTACTTC.

This clonotype was detected ten times or more. The chain carries TRBV29-1 and TRBJ1-2; possibly TRBD1 for D (5 bases). CDR3 length: 10 amino acids. V gave up 7 bases and J gave up 7 bases, with 10 bases separating them. From germline, CDR1 is SQVTM and CDR2 ANQGSEA. CDR3 region: CSGGDPGYTF. DNA of the CDR3: TGCAGCGGTGGGGACCCTGGCTACACCTTC.

This clonotype was seen only a few times. The chain employs TRBV10-2 and TRBJ2-2; 15 nucleotides line up with TRBD2. The CDR3 sequence is 17 residues long. The trim removed 2 bases at V and 5 bases at J, leaving 3 bases unmatched. Germline V gives CDR1 WSHSY, CDR2 SAAADI. CDR3 in amino acids: CASSERTSGGGTGELFF. The CDR3 nucleotides are TGCGCCAGCAGTGAGAGGACTAGCGGGGGGGGTACCGGGGAGCTGTTTTTT.

This sequence joins TRBV5-1 and TRBJ2-2; 10 bases align to TRBD2. The CDR3 extends over 15 amino acids. Looked up from germline, CDR1 is SGHRS and CDR2 is YFSETQ. V trimming: 0 bases; J trimming: 5 bases; junction bases outside the gene matches: 1. The DNA for the CDR3 is TGCGCCAGCAGCTTGGCGACTAGCGGGACCGGGGAGCTGTTTTTT. Encoded protein: CASSLATSGTGELFF. Together with reference TRBV5-1 and TRBJ2-2, the CDR3 gives the full variable domain: KAGVTQTPRYLIKTRGQQVTLSCSPISGHRSVSWYQQTPGQGLQFLFEYFSETQRNKGNFPGRFSGRQFSNSRSEMNVSTLELGDSALYLCASSLATSGTGELFFGEGSRLTVL.

Here the CDR3 reads CASSLIRASSYEQYF. Here the CDR3 DNA reads TGTGCCAGCAGCTTAATCCGAGCGAGCTCCTACGAGCAGTACTTC. V usage is TRBV7-9 and J usage is TRBJ2-7; unclear D gene. CDR3 size: 15 residues. The germline gives CDR1 SEHNR, CDR2 FQNEAQ (reference sequence). Trimming stripped 2 bases from V and 0 bases from J, with 11 bases between.

This chain uses TRBV7-2 with TRBJ2-7; TRBD2 agrees at 10 bases. CDR1 and CDR2 from the germline V gene are SGHTA and FQGNSA. The ends lost 5 bases at V and 4 bases at J; junction bases unmatched: 11. This CDR3 is built from 16 residues. The CDR3 loop reads CASSPTRLAGLYEQYF. For the CDR3, the DNA is TGTGCCAGCAGCCCCACAAGACTAGCGGGCCTATACGAGCAGTACTTC.

This clonotype was found a few times. This chain connects TRBV7-8 to TRBJ1-4; D gene uncertain. The germline V gene has CDR1 SGHVS and CDR2 FQNEAQ. Trimming took off 4 bases at V and 0 bases at J, with 6 bases between the two ends. The CDR3 is made up of 14 amino acids. CDR3 amino acids: CASSYRTTNEKLFF. CDR3 nucleotide sequence: TGTGCCAGCAGCTACCGTACAACTAATGAAAAACTGTTTTTT.

This clonotype was found a few times. The chain combines TRBV7-9 with TRBJ2-7; 9 bases map to TRBD1. Germline V gives CDR1 SEHNR, CDR2 FQNEAQ (reference sequence). This CDR3 has 14 amino acids. V trimming: 5 bases; J trimming: 0 bases; junction bases outside the gene matches: 2. The CDR3 nucleotides are TGTGCCAGCAGCGGACAGGGGATCTCCTACGAGCAGTACTTC. Amino acids: CASSGQGISYEQYF. The full variable domain, its missing parts supplied by reference TRBV7-9 and TRBJ2-7, is DTGVSQNPRHKITKRGQNVTFRCDPISEHNRLYWYRQTLGQGPEFLTYFQNEAQLEKSRLLSDRFSAERPKGSFSTLEIQRTEQGDSAMYLCASSGQGISYEQYFGPGTRLTVT.

This clonotype came up many times. This chain connects TRBV7-9 to TRBJ1-2, with D possibly matching TRBD1 (5 bases). The CDR3 spans 14 residues. V was trimmed by 1 base and J by 6 bases, leaving 12 bases between them. Per the germline V gene, CDR1 is SEHNR and CDR2 is FQNEAQ (reference sequence). Here the CDR3 DNA reads TGTGCCAGCAGCTTAGACGCAGGGCCCCATGGCTACACCTTC. Its protein product is CASSLDAGPHGYTF.

This clonotype was seen a few times. The chain has TRBV7-2 and TRBJ1-1; no clear D gene. Germline V gene lookup returns CDR1 SGHTA and CDR2 FQGNSA. The CDR3 consists of 13 residues. Deletions cut 4 bases from V and 1 base from J, with 7 bases between. The CDR3, as DNA: TGTGCCAGCAGCTCAGTCGCGAACACTGAAGCTTTCTTT. Translating it yields CASSSVANTEAFF. The entire variable domain, with the rest obtained from reference TRBV7-2 and TRBJ1-1, is as follows: GAGVSQSPSNKVTEKGKDVELRCDPISGHTALYWYRQSLGQGLEFLIYFQGNSAPDKSGLPSDRFSAERTGGSVSTLTIQRTQQEDSAVYLCASSSVANTEAFFGQGTRLTVV.

CDR3 DNA: TGTGCCAGCAGTTACTCCCTGCAGGGAGCGGAACTGTTTTTT. This codes for CASSYSLQGAELFF. The chain links TRBV6-5 to TRBJ1-4; the D gene is possibly TRBD1 (5 bases). Trimming pared 0 bases from V and 12 bases from J, leaving 14 bases between. Germline assignment: CDR1 MNHEY and CDR2 SVGAGI. The CDR3 contains 14 residues.

There are many counts of this clonotype. The J gene is TRBJ2-2, the V gene TRBV29-1; D might be TRBD2 (6 bases). Deletions cut 7 bases from V and 7 bases from J, with 10 bases between. Germline V gives CDR1 SQVTM, CDR2 ANQGSEA. The CDR3 contains 11 residues. CDR3: CSGTTRGELFF. The DNA of the CDR3 is TGCAGCGGGACTACCCGCGGGGAGCTGTTTTTT.

The chain uses TRBV9 and TRBJ2-7; TRBD1 agrees at 7 bases. J was trimmed by 6 bases and V by 2 bases; bases with no gene match: 8. CDR1 is SGDLS, CDR2 YYNGEE, per germline. The CDR3 is made up of 14 amino acids. CDR3 sequence reads: CASSVSTGDSEQYF. In nucleotides, the CDR3 is TGTGCCAGCAGCGTCAGCACAGGGGACAGCGAGCAGTACTTC.

This clonotype has ten or more counts. The rearrangement joins TRBV29-1 to TRBJ2-7; a weak D match, TRBD1 (5 bases). V was shortened by 5 bases and J by 2 bases, with 10 bases between the two germline ends. Per the germline V gene, CDR1 is SQVTM and CDR2 is ANQGSEA. The CDR3 has 12 amino acids. The CDR3 DNA sequence: TGCAGCGTTCAGGGCGGCGCCTACGAGCAGTACTTC. It specifies CSVQGGAYEQYF.

This clonotype has a single count. This CDR3 is CASSQDQGPDYQETQYF. The CDR3 DNA follows: TGCGCCAGCAGCCAAGATCAAGGGCCTGACTACCAAGAGACCCAGTACTTC. V usage is TRBV4-1 and J usage is TRBJ2-5; unclear D gene. This CDR3 has 17 amino acids. V was shortened by 0 bases and J by 0 bases, with 14 bases between the two germline ends. Germline V gene data show CDR1 as MGHRA and CDR2 as YSYEKL.